The next 28 T cell receptor beta chains were all read from a single sample in a study of CDR3 diversity in severe acne. Each CDR3 protein gets one entry after TCRdb re-called the PCR reads with MiXCR. The sample holds more than 80,000 distinct CDR3 sequences, 45% to 50% seen once. The sequencing sample was made of blood. All receptors come from a male donor with severe acne vulgaris.

A few counts support this clonotype. The J gene is TRBJ2-5, the V gene TRBV27; possible D gene TRBD2, 6 bases. Per the germline V gene, CDR1 is MNHEY and CDR2 is SMNVEV (reference sequence). CDR3 length: 11 amino acids. V was clipped by 7 bases and J by 7 bases, with 10 bases between them. The CDR3 region is CASTGGLTQYF. The CDR3 bases are TGTGCCAGCACCGGGGGACTGACCCAGTACTTC.

This clonotype was counted once. This chain connects TRBV25-1 to TRBJ1-1; D remains ambiguous. The CDR3 has 11 amino acids. The germline V gene encodes CDR1 MGHDK and CDR2 SYGVNS. Trimming shortened V by 10 bases and J by 4 bases, and 10 bases separated the two germline ends. The CDR3 nucleotides are TGTGCCACCCACTATAGCACTGAAGCTTTCTTT. The encoded protein is CATHYSTEAFF.

The sample holds one count of this clonotype. The junction differs from germline at one of its ends, possibly a read error. The chain has TRBV6-4 and TRBJ1-6; D unclear. The CDR3 has 14 residues. Germline assignment: CDR1 MRHNA and CDR2 SNTAGT. CDR3: CASSQDWVNLPLHF. CDR3 nucleotide sequence: TGTGCCAGCAGTCAGGACTGGGTTAATTTACCCCTCCACTTT.

In the case of this clonotype: The CDR3 ends on some other residue instead of the conserved phenylalanine or tryptophan, so this is likely a read error. It is unclear where the CDR3 begins or ends on the DNA, so no DNA is shown, and the CDR3 is as TCRdb lists it. The chain employs TRBV7-9 and TRBJ2-3; no check of the table's D call, TRBD2, against the DNA was made. Germline V CDR1 and CDR2: SEHNR, FQNEAQ (reference sequence). The CDR3 spans 14 residues, counting both ends. CDR3 region: CASSLDSVGVAGYV.

The J gene is TRBJ2-1, the V gene TRBV5-1; tentative D call: TRBD1 (6 bases). Trimming removed 0 bases from V and 7 bases from J, with 14 bases in between. Germline assignment: CDR1 SGHRS and CDR2 YFSETQ. There are 15 residues in the CDR3. CDR3 loop: CASSLGQGSGNEQFF. CDR3 coding DNA: TGCGCCAGCAGCTTGGGTCAGGGGTCGGGAAATGAGCAGTTCTTC.

By its share, this clonotype is medium-sized. CDR3 sequence: CASSESRDSYEQYF. For the CDR3, the DNA is TGTGCCAGCAGTGAATCCCGGGACAGCTACGAGCAGTACTTC. The chain joins TRBV25-1 to TRBJ2-7; TRBD1 aligns across 7 bases. J was trimmed by 3 bases and V by 1 base; bases with no gene match: 3. The CDR3 loop spans 14 amino acids. CDR1 is MGHDK and CDR2 is SYGVNS in the germline V gene.

The chain has TRBV25-1 and TRBJ2-6; weak D call: TRBD1 (6 bases). The CDR3 is made up of 16 amino acids. Between the trimmed V and J ends, which lost 3 bases and 0 bases, there was a span of 9 bases. Germline CDR1 and CDR2: MGHDK and SYGVNS. This CDR3 is CASSDVQGSGANVLTF. The CDR3 DNA reads as TGTGCCAGCAGTGACGTACAGGGCTCTGGGGCCAACGTCCTGACTTTC. Variable domain in full (rest from reference TRBV25-1 and TRBJ2-6): EADIYQTPRYLVIGTGKKITLECSQTMGHDKMYWYQQDPGMELHLIHYSYGVNSTEKGDLSSESTVSRIRTEHFPLTLESARPSHTSQYLCASSDVQGSGANVLTFGAGSRLTVL.

This clonotype was seen a few times. This chain connects TRBV6-5 to TRBJ2-7; 9 nucleotides line up with TRBD1. The V gene's germline CDR1 is MNHEY and CDR2 SVGAGI. J lost 0 bases, V lost 6 bases, and 6 bases had no gene match. The CDR3 totals 15 residues. The CDR3 sequence is CASRPGTGHSYEQYF. The CDR3 DNA follows: TGTGCCAGCAGACCCGGGACAGGGCACTCCTACGAGCAGTACTTC.

The CDR3 bases are TGTGCCAGCAGACTAGCGGGATACCCGGAGCTGTTTTTT. Encoded protein: CASRLAGYPELFF. The chain uses TRBV7-2 and TRBJ2-2, with TRBD2 identical over 10 bases. With 6 bases clipped from V and 10 bases from J, the junction kept 5 bases outside the gene matches. Germline CDR1 and CDR2: SGHTA and FQGNSA. CDR3 length equals 13 residues.

J is TRBJ2-3 and V is TRBV29-1, with D tentatively TRBD2 (5 bases). Germline V lookup: CDR1 SQVTM, CDR2 ANQGSEA. This CDR3 has 11 residues. V was shortened by 7 bases and J by 3 bases, with 8 bases between the two germline ends. The CDR3 region is CSGRLTDTQYF. DNA of the CDR3: TGCAGCGGGAGGTTGACAGATACGCAGTATTTT.

This rearrangement joins TRBV2 to TRBJ1-2; 7 nucleotides line up with TRBD1. After removal of 4 bases from V and 4 bases from J, the junction contained 12 bases not matched to a gene. This CDR3 is 16 amino acids long. Germline loops: CDR1 SNHLY, CDR2 FYNNEI. Here the CDR3 reads CASSAVLAGQSYGYTF. DNA for the CDR3: TGTGCCAGCAGTGCAGTACTAGCGGGACAGTCCTATGGCTACACCTTC.

V gene TRBV29-1 combines with J gene TRBJ2-7; D gene unclear. Germline V gene sequence: CDR1 SQVTM, CDR2 ANQGSEA. The V end was cut by 4 bases, the J end by 2 bases, with 15 bases between. This CDR3 is 14 amino acids long. The CDR3 DNA is TGCAGCGTTGTGGTTTACCGAGTCACCTACGAGCAGTACTTC. It codes for CSVVVYRVTYEQYF.

The chain carries TRBV11-2 and TRBJ2-2; D gene ambiguous. The V gene's germline CDR1 is SGHAT and CDR2 FQNNGV. V was clipped by 0 bases and J by 10 bases, with 12 bases between them. This CDR3 has 14 amino acids. DNA for the CDR3: TGTGCCAGCAGCTTAGATAACGCCGAAGAGGAGCTGTTTTTT. Its protein product is CASSLDNAEEELFF. Full variable domain (outside the CDR3, taken from reference TRBV11-2 and TRBJ2-2): EAGVAQSPRYKIIEKRQSVAFWCNPISGHATLYWYQQILGQGPKLLIQFQNNGVVDDSQLPKDRFSAERLKGVDSTLKIQPAKLEDSAVYLCASSLDNAEEELFFGEGSRLTVL.

Only a few counts were recorded for this clonotype. The chain is built from TRBV29-1 and TRBJ2-6; D is possibly TRBD1 (5 bases). CDR3 length: 14 residues. Trimming pared 7 bases from V and 0 bases from J, leaving 10 bases between. Germline V CDR1 and CDR2: SQVTM, ANQGSEA. The CDR3, as DNA: TGCAGCGCAACAGGACCCTCTGGGGCCAACGTCCTGACTTTC. As protein: CSATGPSGANVLTF.

This rearrangement joins TRBV2 to TRBJ2-2; D tentatively fits TRBD1 or TRBD2 (5 bases each). There are 14 residues in the CDR3. Germline V CDR1 and CDR2: SNHLY, FYNNEI. With 0 bases removed from V and 5 bases from J, the gap between germline ends came to 7 bases. CDR3 bases: TGTGCCAGCAGTGAAGCATGGGGGACCGGGGAGCTGTTTTTT. As protein: CASSEAWGTGELFF.

This clonotype was detected many times. A read error is possible here, since a much larger clone lies one base away. This chain links TRBV2 with TRBJ2-2, with D perhaps matching TRBD2 (6 bases). This CDR3 comprises 15 residues. Germline lookup yields CDR1 SNHLY and CDR2 FYNNEI. Trimming left V 4 bases short and J 4 bases short, with 13 bases between. This chain's CDR3 is CASSATTRSTGELFF. The CDR3 nucleotides read TGTGCCAGCAGTGCGACGACTAGAAGCACCGGGGAGCTGTTTTTT.

The V call is TRBV24-1, the J call TRBJ2-7; perhaps TRBD1 as D (6 bases). Trimming stripped 4 bases from V and 2 bases from J, with 11 bases between. CDR3 length: 14 amino acids. CDR1 and CDR2 from the germline V gene are KGHDR and SFDVKD. The CDR3 sequence: CATSDSDSTYEQYF. The CDR3 DNA reads TGTGCCACCAGTGACTCGGACAGCACCTACGAGCAGTACTTC.

This clonotype was observed at least ten times. CDR3 amino acids: CSAIAGGPNEQFF. CDR3 bases: TGCAGTGCTATTGCGGGAGGGCCCAATGAGCAGTTCTTC. V usage is TRBV20-1 and J usage is TRBJ2-1; 9 bases fit TRBD2. The CDR3 extends over 13 amino acids. Germline CDR1 and CDR2: DFQATT and SNEGSKA (reference sequence). Unmatched junction bases numbered 4, after V lost 4 bases and J lost 6 bases.

The sample holds one count of this clonotype. This sequence joins TRBV19 and TRBJ1-1; TRBD1 is a possible D gene (6 bases). The CDR3 length is 15 residues. The germline CDR1 and CDR2 sequences are LNHDA and SQIVND (reference sequence). The germline V and J ends were trimmed by 2 bases and 1 base, with 11 bases remaining between them. CDR3 sequence reads: CASSISRGSNTEAFF. The CDR3 coding sequence is TGTGCCAGTAGTATAAGCAGGGGCTCGAACACTGAAGCTTTCTTT. Complete variable domain (other parts from reference TRBV19 and TRBJ1-1): DGGITQSPKYLFRKEGQNVTLSCEQNLNHDAMYWYRQDPGQGLRLIYYSQIVNDFQKGDIAEGYSVSREKKESFPLTVTSAQKNPTAFYLCASSISRGSNTEAFFGQGTRLTVV.

This clonotype came up many times. CDR3 sequence: CASSQGQGILYTGELFF. In DNA, the CDR3 is TGTGCCAGCAGCCAGGGCCAAGGGATCCTATACACCGGGGAGCTGTTTTTT. V and J are TRBV13 and TRBJ2-2; tentatively, D is TRBD1 (5 bases). V shed 5 bases and J shed 3 bases, with 19 bases lying between them. Germline V CDR1 and CDR2: PRHDT, FYEKMQ (reference sequence). This CDR3 is built from 17 residues.

V and J are TRBV7-8 and TRBJ2-1, with TRBD2 as a possible D gene (7 bases). Germline V lookup: CDR1 SGHVS, CDR2 FQNEAQ. The length of the CDR3 is 17 residues. The germline V and J ends were trimmed by 8 bases and 7 bases, with 27 bases remaining between them. The CDR3 protein is CASAIWGGGAEGNEQFF. The CDR3 bases are TGTGCCAGCGCGATATGGGGGGGGGGCGCGGAGGGAAATGAGCAGTTCTTC.

This clonotype was found once. This sequence joins TRBV25-1 and TRBJ2-7; 10 bases align to TRBD2. V shed 2 bases and J 0 bases; nucleotides not matched to a gene: 7. The CDR3 covers 17 residues. Germline V gene lookup returns CDR1 MGHDK and CDR2 SYGVNS. The CDR3 sequence is CASSEAGLAASSYEQYF. In DNA form, the CDR3 reads TGTGCCAGCAGTGAAGCAGGACTAGCGGCAAGCTCCTACGAGCAGTACTTC.

Ten or more counts support this clonotype. The chain joins TRBV27 to TRBJ2-7; D is unresolved. Germline lookup yields CDR1 MNHEY and CDR2 SMNVEV (reference sequence). This CDR3 is built from 14 residues. Deletions cut 1 base from V and 5 bases from J, with 12 bases between. The CDR3 loop is CASSLFKQHHEQYF. The CDR3 bases are TGTGCCAGCAGTTTATTTAAACAGCACCACGAGCAGTACTTC.

This clonotype was recorded once. Here the CDR3 omits its conserved ending phenylalanine or tryptophan, so a read error is the likely source. Because the CDR3's place on the DNA is in doubt, the DNA is left out and the CDR3 is given as listed by TCRdb. The chain joins TRBV10-3 to TRBJ2-7; the table names TRBD2, a call not compared with the DNA. Per germline, CDR1 ENHRY and CDR2 SYGVKD. Both ends counted, the CDR3 spans 13 residues. CDR3: CASPLSVDYEQFG.

This clonotype was detected a few times. The genes are TRBV6-5 and TRBJ1-6, with D tentatively TRBD1 (5 bases). This CDR3 is built from 12 residues. V was clipped by 6 bases and J by 10 bases, with 10 bases between them. From germline, CDR1 is MNHEY and CDR2 SVGAGI. The CDR3 loop is CASRTGGSPLHF. CDR3 coding DNA: TGTGCCAGCAGAACGGGGGGATCACCCCTCCACTTT.

The chain links TRBV19 to TRBJ1-1; D is unclear. The CDR3 covers 14 residues. The V end was cut by 2 bases, the J end by 7 bases, with 14 bases between. CDR1 is LNHDA and CDR2 is SQIVND in the germline V gene (reference sequence). CDR3 nucleotides: TGTGCCAGTAGTATACTAACTCGGACGGTTGAAGCTTTCTTT. Translating it yields CASSILTRTVEAFF.

This sequence joins TRBV6-1 and TRBJ1-3; D not certain. In germline, CDR1 is MNHNS, CDR2 SASEGT. The CDR3 has 15 amino acids. V was trimmed by 7 bases and J by 0 bases, leaving 13 bases between them. The DNA for the CDR3 is TGTGCCAGCACCCCCAGTTTTAGCTCTGGAAACACCATATATTTT. As protein: CASTPSFSSGNTIYF.

Many counts were recorded for this clonotype. The CDR3 sequence is CASSLGQPIYEQYV. In nucleotides, the CDR3 is TGCGCCAGCAGCTTGGGCCAGCCGATATACGAGCAGTACGTC. The chain carries TRBV5-1 and TRBJ2-7; no clear D gene. V shed 0 bases and J shed 4 bases, with 11 bases lying between them. The CDR3 sequence is 14 residues long. The germline V gene has CDR1 SGHRS and CDR2 YFSETQ.